Described below is a single T cell receptor (beta chain) sequence and its context. A few counts support this clone. Which antigen it targets is not known. No much larger clone is present one base from it, and per-base qualities are unavailable. From each donor, a single peripheral blood sample of approximately 110 mL on average was drawn into heparinised tubes. Using a panel that included CD45RO, CCR7, CD25, CD127, CD95 and CD27, naive, central memory, regulatory and stem cell-like memory CD4+ T cells were sorted on a BD FACSAria II. Purity was above 95% for every sorted population. PBMCs were isolated immediately by Lymphoprep density gradient centrifugation and stained directly without culture. So that batch effects would be minimized, each experiment stained and sorted samples in pairs, pairing one healthy donor with one patient. The data originate from a study of beta chain features in type 1 diabetes (dated by TCRdb to the late 2010s). In the study overall: Mean age, gender distribution, total cell number and subset yield did not differ between patients and healthy donors. A total of 90 million to 120 million sorted cells were examined across all samples, and a strong correlation was observed between cell number per subset and RNA yield. Whereas all 30 or so donors provided naive and central memory subsets, regulatory and stem cell-like memory subsets were isolated from just 8 patients and about 8 healthy donors. In the study, TCRB repertoires of sorted circulating CD4+ T cell subsets from recently diagnosed type 1 diabetes patients were compared with those of matched healthy donors. Overall study results and their limits: Naive, central memory and regulatory TCRB repertoires appeared more similar among patients than among healthy donors. Because cDNA was sequenced instead of genomic DNA, highly expressing activated cells could be over-represented, though the groups showed no difference in activation or CD3 levels. At VDJ recombination sites, patients with type 1 diabetes made fewer insertions and deleted more nucleotides, a pattern implying thymic rearrangement abnormalities. Because small numbers of individuals were included in the HLA sub-analyses, any influence of HLA type on TCRB rearrangement was left unresolved. Shorter templates might have been favored by PCR, but patient and control samples were amplified and corrected together, so both groups would have been affected equally by any skew. In all four CD4+ subsets, TCRB CDR3 length was moderately but significantly shorter in type 1 diabetes patients.

The entire isolated RNA was reverse transcribed using the High Capacity cDNA Reverse Transcription Kit, and thus expressed TCRB transcripts were sequenced. Deep immunoSEQ sequencing was performed on naive, central memory and regulatory T cell samples, with an average of around 3.4 million total reads per sample. Sorted cells were lysed in RLT buffer and RNA was extracted with DNase-treated RNeasy Micro or Mini kits, depending on cell number. To prevent cross-contamination, each cell subset was processed individually, whereas patient and healthy donor samples were processed jointly. Using the immunoSEQ multiplex PCR, TCRB sequences were amplified from cDNA into 87-bp fragments spanning the CDR3 region. Sequencing of the amplicons was performed on the Illumina HiSeq platform. As for how the authors treated the data: PCR bias was computationally corrected using synthetic template baselines, reads within Hamming distance 2 were collapsed, and singletons that could not be merged were discarded. Reads were aligned to IMGT to assign V, D and J genes, CDR3 length, and insertions or deletions at six rearrangement sites. Within each subset, clonotype counts were normalized to sorted cell number, after which true diversity and Gini coefficients were computed with the tcR R package. The overlap coefficient, calculated on TCRB nucleotide sequences, was used to measure repertoire sharing. TCRdb holds this immuneACCESS table with in-frame rearrangements only. Some clones are missing; in checked studies, unresolved V genes explain under half, and the rest has no known cause. The V and J calls and the clone size are those of that table, but D and trimming were determined from the DNA. The sample data list about 40,000 clones, and approximately 49% of these were observed just once. Jointly, the top ten make up under 0.9% of the sample.

The junction shows trimming of 4 bases on V and 9 bases on J, plus 13 bases between the germline ends. There are 13 amino acids in the CDR3, from cysteine to phenylalanine inclusive. Kept here is only the CDR3 DNA, which spans 39 bases and is read in frame from base 1. Per the germline V gene, SNHLY is the CDR1 and FYNNEI is the CDR2. This chain is built from TRBV2 and TRBJ2-1; the D gene assignment is ambiguous. The sequencing sample was made of central memory CD4+ T cells from blood. This clonotype originated in a woman aged 18-35 years in good health. The DNA sequence reads TGTGCCAGCAGTGCGTCCAGGTTGAGTGAGCAGTTCTTC. Its protein reads: CASSASRLSEQFF.